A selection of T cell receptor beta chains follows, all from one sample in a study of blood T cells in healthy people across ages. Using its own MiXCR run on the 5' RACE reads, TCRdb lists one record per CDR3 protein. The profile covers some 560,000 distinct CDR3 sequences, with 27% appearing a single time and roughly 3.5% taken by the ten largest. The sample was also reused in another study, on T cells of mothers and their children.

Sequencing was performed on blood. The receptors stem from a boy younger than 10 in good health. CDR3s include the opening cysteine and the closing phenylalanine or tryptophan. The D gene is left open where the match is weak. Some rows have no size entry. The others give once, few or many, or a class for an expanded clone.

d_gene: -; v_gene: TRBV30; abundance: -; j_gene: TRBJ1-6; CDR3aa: CASQGNSPLHF; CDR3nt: TGTGCCTCTCAGGGAAATTCACCCCTCCACTTT
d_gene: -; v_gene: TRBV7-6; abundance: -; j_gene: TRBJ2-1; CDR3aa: CASSGTRGSTNEQLF; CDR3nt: TGTGCCAGCAGCGGAACTCGGGGGTCGACGAATGAGCAGCTCTTC
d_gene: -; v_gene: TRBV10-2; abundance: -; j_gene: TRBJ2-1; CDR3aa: CASSDADPKFNEQFF; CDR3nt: TGCGCCAGCAGTGATGCGGACCCAAAATTTAATGAGCAGTTCTTC
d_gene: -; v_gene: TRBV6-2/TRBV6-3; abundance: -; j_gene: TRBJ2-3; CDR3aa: CASSTLAWNKDTQYF; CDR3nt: TGTGCCAGCAGTACTCTAGCGTGGAATAAGGATACGCAGTATTTT
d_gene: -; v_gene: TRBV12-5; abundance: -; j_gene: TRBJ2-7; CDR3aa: CASGSQGSTYEQYF; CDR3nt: TGTGCTAGTGGTTCCCAAGGGTCCACCTACGAGCAGTACTTC
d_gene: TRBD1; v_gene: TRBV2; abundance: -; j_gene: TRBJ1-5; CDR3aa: CASSEVDRGSNQPQHF; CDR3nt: TGTGCCAGCAGTGAAGTGGACAGGGGGTCCAATCAGCCCCAGCATTTT
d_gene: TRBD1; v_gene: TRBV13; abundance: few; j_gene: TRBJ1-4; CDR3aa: CASSFDGTGLGNEKLFF; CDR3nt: TGTGCCAGCAGCTTCGACGGGACAGGGCTCGGTAATGAAAAACTGTTTTTT
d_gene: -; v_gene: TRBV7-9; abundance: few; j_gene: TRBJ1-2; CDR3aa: CASSDGGGNYGYTF; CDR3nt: TGTGCCAGCAGCGATGGGGGGGGAAACTATGGCTACACCTTC
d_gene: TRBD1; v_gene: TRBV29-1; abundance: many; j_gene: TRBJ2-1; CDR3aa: CSVGQGNEQFF; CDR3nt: TGCAGCGTAGGACAGGGCAATGAGCAGTTCTTC
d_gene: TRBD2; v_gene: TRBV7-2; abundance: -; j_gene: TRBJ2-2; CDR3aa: CASSLRTSGALSYGELFF; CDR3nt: TGTGCCAGCAGCCTGAGGACTAGCGGGGCCCTTAGTTACGGGGAGCTGTTTTTT
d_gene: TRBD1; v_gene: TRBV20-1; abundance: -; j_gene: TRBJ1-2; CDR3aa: CSARDLAGGATNYGYTF; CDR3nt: TGCAGTGCTAGAGATCTGGCAGGGGGTGCCACTAACTATGGCTACACCTTC
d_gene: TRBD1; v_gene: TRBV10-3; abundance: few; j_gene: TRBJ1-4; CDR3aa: CAISDRQGEKLFF; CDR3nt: TGTGCCATCAGTGATCGACAGGGTGAAAAACTGTTTTTT
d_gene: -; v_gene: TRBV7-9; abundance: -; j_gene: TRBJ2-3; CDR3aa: CATRLADRTDTQYF; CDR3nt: TGTGCCACACGATTAGCGGACCGCACAGATACGCAGTATTTT
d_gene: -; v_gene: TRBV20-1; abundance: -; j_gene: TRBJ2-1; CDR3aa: CSARDGGGPAFNEQFF; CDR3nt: TGCAGTGCTAGAGATGGTGGGGGGCCCGCTTTCAATGAGCAGTTCTTC
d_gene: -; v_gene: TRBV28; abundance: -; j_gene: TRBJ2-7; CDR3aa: CASRPGPSYEQYF; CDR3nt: TGTGCCAGCAGACCGGGCCCCTCCTACGAGCAGTACTTC
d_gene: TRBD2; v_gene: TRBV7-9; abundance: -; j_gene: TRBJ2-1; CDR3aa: CASSQLAGDGNEQFF; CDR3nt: TGTGCCAGCAGCCAACTAGCGGGAGATGGCAATGAGCAGTTCTTC
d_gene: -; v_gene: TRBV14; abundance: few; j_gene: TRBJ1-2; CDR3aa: CASSQDLRQPRGYTF; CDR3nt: TGTGCCAGCAGCCAAGATCTTCGGCAGCCACGTGGCTACACCTTC
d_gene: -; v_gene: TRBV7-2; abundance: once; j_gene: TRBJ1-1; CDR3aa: CASSLVINTEAFF; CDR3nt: TGTGCCAGCAGCTTAGTCATAAACACTGAAGCTTTCTTT
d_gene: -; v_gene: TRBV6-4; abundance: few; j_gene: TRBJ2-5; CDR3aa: CASSDPSRLNRETQYF; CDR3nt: TGTGCCAGCAGTGATCCCTCGAGGTTGAACCGAGAGACCCAGTACTTC
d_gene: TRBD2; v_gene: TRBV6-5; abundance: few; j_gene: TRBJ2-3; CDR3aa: CASSFVARAGGLIDTQYF; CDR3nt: TGTGCCAGCAGTTTCGTGGCTAGGGCGGGGGGGCTGATAGATACGCAGTATTTT
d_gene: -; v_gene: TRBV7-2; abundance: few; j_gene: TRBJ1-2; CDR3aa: CASSLDVDRTTF; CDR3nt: TGTGCCAGCAGCTTAGATGTCGACAGGACCACTTTC
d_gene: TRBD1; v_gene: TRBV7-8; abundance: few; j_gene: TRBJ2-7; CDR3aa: CASSKRTGANEQYF; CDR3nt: TGTGCCAGCAGCAAACGGACAGGGGCGAACGAGCAGTACTTC
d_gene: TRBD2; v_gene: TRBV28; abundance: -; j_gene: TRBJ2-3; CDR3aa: CASSSTGTSRDTQYF; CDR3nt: TGTGCCAGCAGTTCAACCGGGACTAGCCGCGATACGCAGTATTTT
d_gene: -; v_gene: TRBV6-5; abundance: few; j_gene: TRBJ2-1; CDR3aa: CASSYGGGLTYNEQFF; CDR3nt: TGTGCCAGCAGTTATGGAGGGGGCTTGACCTACAATGAGCAGTTCTTC
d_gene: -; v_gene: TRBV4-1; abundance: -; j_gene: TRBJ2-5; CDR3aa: CASSPLQDNTYEQSF; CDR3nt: TGCGCCAGCAGCCCACTACAAGACAACACCTACGAGCAGTCCTTC
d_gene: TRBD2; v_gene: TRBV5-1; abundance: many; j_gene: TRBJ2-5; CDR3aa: CASSFSGGGQETQYF; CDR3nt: TGCGCCAGCAGCTTTAGCGGGGGGGGACAAGAGACCCAGTACTTC
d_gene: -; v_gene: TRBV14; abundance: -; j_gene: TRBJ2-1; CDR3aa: CASSPGLGDEQFF; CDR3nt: TGTGCCAGCAGCCCCGGGCTAGGGGATGAGCAGTTCTTC
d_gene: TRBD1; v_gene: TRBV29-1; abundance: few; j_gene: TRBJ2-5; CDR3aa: CSVETGWGMKTQYF; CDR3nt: TGCAGCGTGGAGACAGGGTGGGGGATGAAGACCCAGTACTTC
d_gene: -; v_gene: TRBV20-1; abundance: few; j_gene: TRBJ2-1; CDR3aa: CSARDLLFGHEQFF; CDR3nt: TGCAGTGCTAGAGACCTCCTCTTTGGCCATGAGCAGTTCTTC
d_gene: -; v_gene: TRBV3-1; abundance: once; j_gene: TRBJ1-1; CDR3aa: CASSRGTDKNTEAFF; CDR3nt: TGTGCCAGCAGCCGAGGAACGGACAAGAACACTGAAGCTTTCTTT
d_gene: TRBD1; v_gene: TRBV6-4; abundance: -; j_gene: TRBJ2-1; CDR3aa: CASSLQGMKNNEQFF; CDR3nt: TGTGCCAGCAGCTTACAGGGGATGAAAAACAATGAGCAGTTCTTC
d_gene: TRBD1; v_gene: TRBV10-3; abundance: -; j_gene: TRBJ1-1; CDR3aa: CAISRDRGTEAFF; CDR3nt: TGTGCCATCAGTAGGGACAGGGGGACTGAAGCTTTCTTT
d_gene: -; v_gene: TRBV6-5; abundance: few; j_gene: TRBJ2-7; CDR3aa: CASSYSTQVRERDEQYF; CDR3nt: TGTGCCAGCAGTTACTCTACTCAGGTCAGGGAAAGGGACGAGCAGTACTTC
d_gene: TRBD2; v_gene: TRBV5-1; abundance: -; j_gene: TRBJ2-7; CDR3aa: CASSGTGLAGGRLYEQYF; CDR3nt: TGCGCCAGCAGCGGGACGGGACTAGCGGGGGGGCGGCTCTACGAGCAGTACTTC
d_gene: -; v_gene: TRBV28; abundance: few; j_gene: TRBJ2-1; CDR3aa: CASSLHPGAGTYNEQFF; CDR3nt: TGTGCCAGCAGTTTACACCCGGGGGCGGGTACCTACAATGAGCAGTTCTTC
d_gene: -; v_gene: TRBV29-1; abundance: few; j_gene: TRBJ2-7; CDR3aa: CSVRDRRGPFYEQYF; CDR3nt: TGCAGCGTTCGGGATCGTCGGGGACCCTTCTACGAGCAGTACTTC
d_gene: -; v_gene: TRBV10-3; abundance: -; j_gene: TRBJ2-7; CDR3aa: CAIGLTASGAYGQYF; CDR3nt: TGTGCCATTGGCTTGACGGCGTCGGGGGCCTACGGGCAGTACTTC
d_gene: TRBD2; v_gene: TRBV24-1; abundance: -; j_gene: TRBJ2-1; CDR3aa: CATSDPRTSGTNEQFF; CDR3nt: TGTGCCACCAGTGATCCCAGGACTAGCGGGACAAATGAGCAGTTCTTC
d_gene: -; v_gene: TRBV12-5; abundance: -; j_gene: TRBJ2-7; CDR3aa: CASGLGGSTYEQYF; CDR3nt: TGTGCTAGTGGTTTGGGGGGCAGTACCTACGAGCAGTACTTC
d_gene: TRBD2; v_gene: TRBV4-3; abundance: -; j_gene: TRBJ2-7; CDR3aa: CASSHRTSGSYEQYF; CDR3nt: TGCGCCAGCAGCCATAGGACTAGCGGGAGTTACGAGCAGTACTTC
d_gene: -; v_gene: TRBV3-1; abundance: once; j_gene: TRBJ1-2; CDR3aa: CASSQWGANGYLF; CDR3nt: TGTGCCAGCAGCCAATGGGGGGCGAATGGCTACCTCTTC
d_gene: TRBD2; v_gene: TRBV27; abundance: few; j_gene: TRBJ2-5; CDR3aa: CASRGFYGGAETQYF; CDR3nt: TGTGCCAGCAGGGGATTTTACGGGGGGGCTGAGACCCAGTACTTC
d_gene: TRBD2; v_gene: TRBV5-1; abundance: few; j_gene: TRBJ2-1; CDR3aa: CASSSGLGLYNEQFF; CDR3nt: TGCGCCAGCAGCTCGGGACTAGGGCTTTACAATGAGCAGTTCTTC